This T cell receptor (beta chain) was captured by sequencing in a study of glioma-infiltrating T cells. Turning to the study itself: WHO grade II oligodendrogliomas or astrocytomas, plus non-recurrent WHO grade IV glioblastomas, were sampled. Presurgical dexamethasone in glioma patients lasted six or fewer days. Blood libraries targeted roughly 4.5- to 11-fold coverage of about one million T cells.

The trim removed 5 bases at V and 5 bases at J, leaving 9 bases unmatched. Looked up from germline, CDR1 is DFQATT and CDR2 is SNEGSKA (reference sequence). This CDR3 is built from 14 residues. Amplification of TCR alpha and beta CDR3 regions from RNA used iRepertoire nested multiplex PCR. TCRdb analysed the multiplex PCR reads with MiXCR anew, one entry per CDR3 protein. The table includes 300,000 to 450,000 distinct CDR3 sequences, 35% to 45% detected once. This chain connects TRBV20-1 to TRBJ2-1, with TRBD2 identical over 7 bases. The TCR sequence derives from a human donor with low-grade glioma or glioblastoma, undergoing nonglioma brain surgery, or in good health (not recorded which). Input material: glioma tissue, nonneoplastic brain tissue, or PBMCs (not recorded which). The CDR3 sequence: CSAPQRLADNEQFF. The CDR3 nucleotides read TGCAGTGCTCCCCAACGACTAGCAGACAATGAGCAGTTCTTC.